This paragraph covers one T cell receptor beta chain sequence. Sequenced by immunoSEQ multiplex PCR; TCRdb stores in-frame clones only, minus some. The sample records tens of thousands of clones, about 90% being singletons. This sample stems from a study of OX40 agonist ivuxolimab in advanced cancers. At the level of the study: Mean age about 60 years, range about 23 to 79; nearly 85% male. Enrollees could have had prior anti-PD-1, anti-PD-L1 or anti-CTLA-4 therapy, which approximately 40% had received.

Trimming left V 2 bases short and J 4 bases short, with 6 bases between. The CDR3 contains 13 residues. The germline gives CDR1 SEHNR, CDR2 FQNEAQ (reference sequence). Sequenced here: CD4+ or CD8+ T cells sorted from blood, sampled in a trial of the OX40 agonist ivuxolimab. This sequence joins TRBV7-9 and TRBJ1-5; D remains unclear. This receptor was obtained from an adult with an advanced solid tumor such as melanoma, head and neck, liver or kidney cancer. This CDR3 reads CASSLMGNQPQHF. The DNA for the CDR3 is TGTGCCAGCAGCTTAATGGGGAATCAGCCCCAGCATTTT.